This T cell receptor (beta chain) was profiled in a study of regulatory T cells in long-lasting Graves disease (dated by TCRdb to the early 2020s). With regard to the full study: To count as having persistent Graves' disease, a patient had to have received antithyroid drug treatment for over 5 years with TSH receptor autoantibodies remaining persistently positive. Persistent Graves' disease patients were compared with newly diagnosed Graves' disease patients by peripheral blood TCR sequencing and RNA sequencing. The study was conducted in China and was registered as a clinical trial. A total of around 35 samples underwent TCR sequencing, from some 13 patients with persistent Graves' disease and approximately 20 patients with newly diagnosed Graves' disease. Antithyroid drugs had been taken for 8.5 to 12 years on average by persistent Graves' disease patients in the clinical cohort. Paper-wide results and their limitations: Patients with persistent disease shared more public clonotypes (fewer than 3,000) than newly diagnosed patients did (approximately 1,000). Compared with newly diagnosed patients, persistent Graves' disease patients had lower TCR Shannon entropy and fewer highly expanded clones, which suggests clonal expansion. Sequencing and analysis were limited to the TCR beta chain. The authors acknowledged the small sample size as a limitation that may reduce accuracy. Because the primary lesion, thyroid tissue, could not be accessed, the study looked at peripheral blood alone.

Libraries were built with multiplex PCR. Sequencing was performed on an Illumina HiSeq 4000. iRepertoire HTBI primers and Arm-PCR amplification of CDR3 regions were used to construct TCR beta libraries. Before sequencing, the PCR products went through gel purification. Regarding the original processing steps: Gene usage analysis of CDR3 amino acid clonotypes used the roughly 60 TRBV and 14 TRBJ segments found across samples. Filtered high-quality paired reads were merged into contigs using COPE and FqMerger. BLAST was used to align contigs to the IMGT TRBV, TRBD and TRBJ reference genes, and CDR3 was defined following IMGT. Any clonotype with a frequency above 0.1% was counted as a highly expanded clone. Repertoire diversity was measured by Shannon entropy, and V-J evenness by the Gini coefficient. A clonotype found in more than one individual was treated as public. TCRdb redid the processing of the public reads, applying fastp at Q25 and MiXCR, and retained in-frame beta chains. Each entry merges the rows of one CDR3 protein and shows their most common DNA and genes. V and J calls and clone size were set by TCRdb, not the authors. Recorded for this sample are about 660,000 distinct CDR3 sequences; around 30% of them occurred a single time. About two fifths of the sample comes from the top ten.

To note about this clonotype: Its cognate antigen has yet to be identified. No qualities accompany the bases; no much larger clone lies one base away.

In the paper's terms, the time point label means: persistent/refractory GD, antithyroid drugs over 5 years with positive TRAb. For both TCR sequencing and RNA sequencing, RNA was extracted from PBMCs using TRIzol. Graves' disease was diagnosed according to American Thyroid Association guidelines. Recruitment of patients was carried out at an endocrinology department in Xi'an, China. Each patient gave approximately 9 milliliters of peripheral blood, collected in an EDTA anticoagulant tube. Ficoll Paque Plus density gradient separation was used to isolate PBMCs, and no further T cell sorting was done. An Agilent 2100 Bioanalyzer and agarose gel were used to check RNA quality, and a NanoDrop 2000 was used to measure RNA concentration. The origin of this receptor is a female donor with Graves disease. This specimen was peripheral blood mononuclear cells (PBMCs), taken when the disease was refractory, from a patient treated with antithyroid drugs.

In nucleotides, the sequence is TGTGCCAGCAGCTGGGGTAGCGGGAGAACCTACGAGCAGTACTTC. The resulting protein is CASSWGSGRTYEQYF. The rearrangement joined TRBV5-6 to TRBJ2-7, with 9 middle bases fitting TRBD2. From V the trimming removes 3 bases and from J it removes 2 bases, while the gene matches leave 6 bases of the junction unaccounted for. The CDR3 sequence holds 15 residues, the cysteine and phenylalanine included. Only the CDR3 region is kept as DNA, spanning 45 bases read in frame from base 1. From the germline V gene, CDR1 is SGHDT and CDR2 is YYEEEE.